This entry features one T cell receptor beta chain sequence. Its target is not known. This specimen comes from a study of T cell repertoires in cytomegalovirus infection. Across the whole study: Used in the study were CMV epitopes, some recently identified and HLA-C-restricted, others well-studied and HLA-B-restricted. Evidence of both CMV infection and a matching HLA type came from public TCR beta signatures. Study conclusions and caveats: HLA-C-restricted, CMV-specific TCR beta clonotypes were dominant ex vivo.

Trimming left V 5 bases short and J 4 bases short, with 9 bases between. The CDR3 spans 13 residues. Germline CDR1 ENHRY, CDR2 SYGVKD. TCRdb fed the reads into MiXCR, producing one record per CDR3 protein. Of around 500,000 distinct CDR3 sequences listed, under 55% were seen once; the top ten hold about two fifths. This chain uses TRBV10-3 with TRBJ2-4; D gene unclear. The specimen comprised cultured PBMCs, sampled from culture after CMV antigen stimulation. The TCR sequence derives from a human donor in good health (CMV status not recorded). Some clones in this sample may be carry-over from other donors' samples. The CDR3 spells CAISPQTKNIQYF. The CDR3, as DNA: TGTGCCATCAGTCCCCAGACTAAAAACATTCAGTACTTC.